The 8 T cell receptor beta chains below were found in one sample sequenced in a study of identical twins. TCRdb re-called the 5' RACE reads with MiXCR, one entry per CDR3 protein. Among under 800,000 distinct CDR3 sequences listed, 21% were seen once. The sample was also linked to a second study, of T cells expressing NK-cell markers.

Sample: PBMCs. Receptor source: a woman younger than 35 in good health.

The chain couples TRBV5-1 to TRBJ1-3; the D is unclear. Per germline, CDR1 SGHRS and CDR2 YFSETQ. The CDR3 runs 16 residues. V shed 4 bases and J shed 3 bases, with 17 bases lying between them. CDR3 sequence (DNA): TGCGCCAGCAGCCCCGGAGGGCAGAACGTTGGAAACACCATATATTTT. Protein: CASSPGGQNVGNTIYF.

The sample holds a few counts of this clonotype. The V and J genes are TRBV12-3 or TRBV12-4 and TRBJ1-2, with D maybe TRBD1 (5 bases). Between the trimmed V and J ends, which lost 2 bases and 4 bases, there was a span of 11 bases. This CDR3 has 14 residues. The CDR3 DNA reads as TGTGCCAGCAGTTTACAGGGATACGGCTATGGCTACACCTTC. As protein: CASSLQGYGYGYTF.

This clonotype was picked up a small number of times. The gene calls are TRBV21-1 and TRBJ2-1; the D call TRBD2 from the table was never checked on the DNA. TRBV21-1 is labeled a pseudogene. This CDR3 has 10 amino acids. CDR3 DNA: TGTGCCATCGCGGGCCGTGAGCAGTTCTTC. It translates to CAIAGREQFF.

The rearrangement joins TRBV20-1 to TRBJ2-1, with D perhaps TRBD1 (5 bases). CDR3 length: 16 amino acids. Germline V lookup: CDR1 DFQATT, CDR2 SNEGSKA (reference sequence). Trimming took off 0 bases at V and 2 bases at J, with 14 bases between the two ends. For the CDR3, the DNA is TGCAGTGCTAGAGATCTTAGTAGGGGTGCCTACAATGAGCAGTTCTTC. Amino acid sequence: CSARDLSRGAYNEQFF.

The rearrangement links TRBV5-1 to TRBJ2-3; possibly TRBD2 for D (5 bases). Germline loops: CDR1 SGHRS, CDR2 YFSETQ. The V end lost 2 bases, the J end lost 1 base, and 11 bases lay between the germline ends. The CDR3 contains 15 residues. The CDR3 is CASSLRGLRTDTQYF. The CDR3 DNA reads as TGCGCCAGCAGCTTAAGAGGGCTACGCACAGATACGCAGTATTTT. Drawing the rest from reference TRBV5-1 and TRBJ2-3, the complete variable domain is KAGVTQTPRYLIKTRGQQVTLSCSPISGHRSVSWYQQTPGQGLQFLFEYFSETQRNKGNFPGRFSGRQFSNSRSEMNVSTLELGDSALYLCASSLRGLRTDTQYFGPGTRLTVL.

This clonotype was seen only once. This rearrangement joins TRBV29-1 to TRBJ2-5; tentatively, D is TRBD1 (6 bases). Trimming took off 7 bases at V and 11 bases at J, with 23 bases between the two ends. The germline V gene encodes CDR1 SQVTM and CDR2 ANQGSEA. CDR3 size: 13 residues. CDR3 sequence reads: CSATPGAMVFQYF. DNA of the CDR3: TGCAGCGCCACCCCAGGGGCAATGGTTTTTCAGTACTTC.

The V call is TRBV12-3 or TRBV12-4, the J call TRBJ2-2; D possibly corresponds to TRBD1 (6 bases). The CDR3 covers 13 residues. With 6 bases removed from V and 7 bases from J, the gap between germline ends came to 12 bases. As DNA, the CDR3 is TGTGCCAGCAGCCGAGGGGGTGACGGGGAGCTGTTTTTT. Its translation is CASSRGGDGELFF.

This clonotype was seen repeatedly, ten times or more. The chain has TRBV30 and TRBJ2-1; TRBD1 agrees at 9 bases. V dropped 6 bases and J dropped 4; count of bases not matched to a gene: 10. Germline V CDR1 and CDR2: GTSNPN, SVGIG (reference sequence). CDR3 size: 15 residues. CDR3 nucleotide sequence: TGTGCCTGCCCGCGAACAGGGGGCGATTACAATGAGCAGTTCTTC. As protein: CACPRTGGDYNEQFF.